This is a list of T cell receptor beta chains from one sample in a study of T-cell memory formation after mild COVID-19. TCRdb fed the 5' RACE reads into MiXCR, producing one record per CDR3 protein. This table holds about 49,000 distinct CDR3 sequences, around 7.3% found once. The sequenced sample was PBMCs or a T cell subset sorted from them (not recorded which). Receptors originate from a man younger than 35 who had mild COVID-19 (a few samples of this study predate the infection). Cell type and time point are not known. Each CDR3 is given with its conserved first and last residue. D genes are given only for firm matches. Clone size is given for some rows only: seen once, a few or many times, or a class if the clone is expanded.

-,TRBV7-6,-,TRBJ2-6,TGTGCCAGCAGCTCCCCGATGGGTGCTGGGGCCAACGTCCTGACTTTC,CASSSPMGAGANVLTF
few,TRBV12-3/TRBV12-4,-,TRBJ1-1,TGTGCCAGCAGGGGGGGGAGATTCACTGAAGCTTTCTTT,CASRGGRFTEAFF
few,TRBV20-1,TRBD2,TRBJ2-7,TGCAGTGCCCTCCCCGGGGGGGCCTGGAACGAGCAGTACTTC,CSALPGGAWNEQYF
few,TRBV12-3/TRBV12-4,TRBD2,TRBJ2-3,TGTGCCAGCAGTCCAACTAGCGGGGGGTCACTTACGCAGTATTTT,CASSPTSGGSLTQYF
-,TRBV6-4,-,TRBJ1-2,TGTGCCAGCAGTGACTCGTCAGGGCTACGAGGCTACACCTTC,CASSDSSGLRGYTF
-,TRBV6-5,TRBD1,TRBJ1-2,TGTGCCAGCAGCGGGGGGGACAGGGGGAGATATGGCTACACCTTC,CASSGGDRGRYGYTF
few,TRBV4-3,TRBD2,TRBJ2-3,TGCGCCAGCAGCCAAGTCACTCCGGGACTAGTCGAGTATTTT,CASSQVTPGLVEYF
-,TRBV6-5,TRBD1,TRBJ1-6,TGTGCCAGCAGTTACTCGAGGGACAGGAGATCACCCCTCCACTTT,CASSYSRDRRSPLHF
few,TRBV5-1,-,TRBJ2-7,TGCGCCAGCAGCTGGGGCCAGGCCGTGCCCGAGCAGTACTTC,CASSWGQAVPEQYF
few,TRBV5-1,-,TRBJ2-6,TGCGCCAGCAGCTTGGCCCCTAGCTCTGGGGCCAACGTCCTGACTTTC,CASSLAPSSGANVLTF
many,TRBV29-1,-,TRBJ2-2,TGCAGCGCCCGTCGGAACACCGGGGAGCTGTTTTTT,CSARRNTGELFF
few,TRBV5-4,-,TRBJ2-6,TGTGCCAGCAGCGTCGACCGTCCTAGTTCTGGGGCCAACGTCCTGACTTTC,CASSVDRPSSGANVLTF
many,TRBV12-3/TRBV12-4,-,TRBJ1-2,TGTGCCAGCAGTACCGGGTCCGGGGATCCCGTTCCCACCTTC,CASSTGSGDPVPTF
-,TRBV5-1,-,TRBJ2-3,TGCGCCAGCAGCCTTGCCACGGACACAGATACGCAGTATTTT,CASSLATDTDTQYF
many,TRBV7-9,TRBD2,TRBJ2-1,TGTGCCAGCAGCTTAGGAGTTTCTAGCGGGGGATACAATGAGCAGTTCTTC,CASSLGVSSGGYNEQFF
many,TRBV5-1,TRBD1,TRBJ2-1,TGCGCCAGCAGCCTGGACAGGGGAATCGATGAGCAGTTCTTC,CASSLDRGIDEQFF
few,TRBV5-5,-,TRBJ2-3,TGTGCCAGCACCTACAGGGAATCAGATACGCAGTATTTT,CASTYRESDTQYF
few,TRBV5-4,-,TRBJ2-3,TGTGCCAGCAGCCCCCGGGGAGGGGGGAACACAGATACGCAGTATTTT,CASSPRGGGNTDTQYF
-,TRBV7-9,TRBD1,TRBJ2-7,TGTGCCAGCACCGACACCGGAAGGGACAGGGGCTACGAGCAGTACTTC,CASTDTGRDRGYEQYF
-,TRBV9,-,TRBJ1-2,TGTGCCAGCAGCGTATCTGACAGGAACTATGGCTACACCTTC,CASSVSDRNYGYTF
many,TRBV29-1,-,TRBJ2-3,TGCAGCGTTGAGAACAGGGACCGAAACACAGATACGCAGTATTTT,CSVENRDRNTDTQYF
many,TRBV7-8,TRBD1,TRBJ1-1,TGTGCCAGCAGCCCTTTCGGGACAGGGGGAACTGAAGCTTTCTTT,CASSPFGTGGTEAFF
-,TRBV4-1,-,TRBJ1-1,TGCGCCAGCAGCCAAGTAAACAGGGTGGTTGAAGCTTTCTTT,CASSQVNRVVEAFF
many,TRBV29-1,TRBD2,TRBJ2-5,TGCAGCCAACCCGGACTAGAACGAGAGACCCAGTACTTC,CSQPGLERETQYF
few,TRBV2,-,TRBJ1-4,TGTGCCATCAAACGGGGCTTGGCCGAAAAACTGTTTTTT,CAIKRGLAEKLFF
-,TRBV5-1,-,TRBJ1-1,TGCGCCAGCAGCTTGTCCTTGGCAGAGAACACTGAAGCTTTCTTT,CASSLSLAENTEAFF
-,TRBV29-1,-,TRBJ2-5,TGCAGCGTTGAAGGGGGGGTGGAGACCCAGTACTTC,CSVEGGVETQYF
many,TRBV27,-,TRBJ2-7,TGTGCCAGATCCAGCCGACAGGTTCAATCCTACGAGCAGTACTTC,CARSSRQVQSYEQYF
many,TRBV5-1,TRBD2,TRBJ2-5,TGCGCCAGCAGCTCTGGACTAGCGGGTCCCCAAGAGACCCAGTACTTC,CASSSGLAGPQETQYF
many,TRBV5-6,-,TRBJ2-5,TGTGCCAGCAGCTTACATGGGGGGCGTGGGGAGACCCAGTACTTC,CASSLHGGRGETQYF
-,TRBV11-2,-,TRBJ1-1,TGTGCCAGCAGCTTAGATCAGAGGGTAGCTTTGGGGGGCACTGAAGCTTTCTTT,CASSLDQRVALGGTEAFF
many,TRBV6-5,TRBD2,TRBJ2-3,TGTGCCAGCAGTTACTTACTAGCGGGGGGTTATACGCAGTATTTT,CASSYLLAGGYTQYF
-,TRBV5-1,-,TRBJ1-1,TGCGCCAGCAGCTTGGGTTTTGGCATGAACACTGAAGCTTTCTTT,CASSLGFGMNTEAFF
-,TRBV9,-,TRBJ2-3,TGTGCCAGCAGCGTAGTTGGCAGCCCCACAGATACGCAGTATTTT,CASSVVGSPTDTQYF
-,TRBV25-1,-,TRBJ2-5,TGTGCCAGCAGTGCGTCAGCGTCAGAGACCCAGTACTTC,CASSASASETQYF
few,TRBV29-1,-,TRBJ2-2,TGCAGCGTGGACATAAACACCGGGGAGCTGTTTTTT,CSVDINTGELFF
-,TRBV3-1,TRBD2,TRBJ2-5,TGTGCCAGCAGCCAGATGGGGACGGGGGGTGCCGGAGAGACCCAGTACTTC,CASSQMGTGGAGETQYF
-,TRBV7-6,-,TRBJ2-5,TGTGCCAGCAGCTTAACAGCAGGGTTGGAGACCCAGTACTTC,CASSLTAGLETQYF
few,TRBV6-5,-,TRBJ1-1,TGTGCCAGCAGCGCCGACGGGAACACTGAAGCTTTCTTT,CASSADGNTEAFF
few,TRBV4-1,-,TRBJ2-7,TGCGCCAGCAGCCAAGAAAGGGGCGGATTATACGAGCAGTACTTC,CASSQERGGLYEQYF
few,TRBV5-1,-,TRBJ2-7,TGCGCCAGCAGCTTGGTCGGGGGGCCGGGGTACGAGCAGTACTTC,CASSLVGGPGYEQYF
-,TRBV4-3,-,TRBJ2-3,TGCGCCAGCAGCCTTTCCACCCCCGCGGTCACAGATACGCAGTATTTT,CASSLSTPAVTDTQYF
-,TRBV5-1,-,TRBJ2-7,TGCGCCAGCAGCCCGGCCGAGACGGTATGGGACGAGCAGTACTTC,CASSPAETVWDEQYF
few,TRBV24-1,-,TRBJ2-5,TGTGCCACCAGTGATTCGACCTGGGTTGGGGAGACCCAGTACTTC,CATSDSTWVGETQYF
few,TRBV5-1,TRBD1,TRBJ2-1,TGCGCCAGCAGCTTGGACAGGGGCACTAATGAGCAGTTCTTC,CASSLDRGTNEQFF
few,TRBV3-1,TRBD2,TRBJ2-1,TGTGCCAGCAGCCTAAGGGGAAGCGGGGGGCGTCATGAGCAGTTCTTC,CASSLRGSGGRHEQFF
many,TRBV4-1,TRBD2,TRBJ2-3,TGCGCCAGCAGCGCAAGCGGGGTAGGAGATACGCAGTATTTT,CASSASGVGDTQYF
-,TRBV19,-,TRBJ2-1,TGTGCCAGTACTGACGGAAGTGTGTACAATGAGCAGTTCTTC,CASTDGSVYNEQFF
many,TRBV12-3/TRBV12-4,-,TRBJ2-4,TGTGCCAGCAAATTAAGGGGGTCTGTTGACATTCAGTACTTC,CASKLRGSVDIQYF
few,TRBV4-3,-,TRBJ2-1,TGCGCCAGCAGCCTGGCATGGGGGAATGAGCAGTTCTTC,CASSLAWGNEQFF
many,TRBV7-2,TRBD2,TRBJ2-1,TGTGCCAGCAGCTCCCGGACTAGCATCGGTGAGCAGTTCTTC,CASSSRTSIGEQFF
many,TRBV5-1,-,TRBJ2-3,TGCGCCAGCAGCTCCTCCGGGGCAGGCACAGATACGCAGTATTTT,CASSSSGAGTDTQYF
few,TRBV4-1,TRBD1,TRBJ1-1,TGCGCCAGCCGATCGACAGGGGGAAGAAACACTGAAGCTTTCTTT,CASRSTGGRNTEAFF
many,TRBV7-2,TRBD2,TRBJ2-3,TGTGCCAGCAGCTACCCCTCTAGCGGGGTTCTGGGGACAGATACGCAGTATTTT,CASSYPSSGVLGTDTQYF